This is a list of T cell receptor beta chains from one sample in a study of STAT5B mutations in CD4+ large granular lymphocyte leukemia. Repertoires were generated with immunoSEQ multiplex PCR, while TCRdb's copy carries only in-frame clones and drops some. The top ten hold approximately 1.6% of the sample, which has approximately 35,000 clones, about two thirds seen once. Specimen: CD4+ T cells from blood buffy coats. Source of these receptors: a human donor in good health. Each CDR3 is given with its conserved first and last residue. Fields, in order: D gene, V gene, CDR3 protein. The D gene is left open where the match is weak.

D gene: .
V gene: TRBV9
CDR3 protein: CASSPPSLDTQYF

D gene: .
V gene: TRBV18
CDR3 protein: CASSGTGGDNEQFF

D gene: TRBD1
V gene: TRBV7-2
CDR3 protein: CASSQDRGGTEAFF

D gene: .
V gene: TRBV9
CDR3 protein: CASSVYGVSGELFF

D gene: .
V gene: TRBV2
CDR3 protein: CASCSDSNYGYTF

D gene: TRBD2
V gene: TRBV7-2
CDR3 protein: CASSFSSPGLAGGRNEQFF

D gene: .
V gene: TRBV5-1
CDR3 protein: CASSPLSVYNEQFF

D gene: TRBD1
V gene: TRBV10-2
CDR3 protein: CASSEGTGSGNQPQHF

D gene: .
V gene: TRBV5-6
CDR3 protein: CASTLQGGGYEQYF

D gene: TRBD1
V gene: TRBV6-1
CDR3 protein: CASSGKTGRGRGAFF

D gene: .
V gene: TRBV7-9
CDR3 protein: CASSPGASGGAKNIQYF

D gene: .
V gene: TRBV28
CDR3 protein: CASSDPDKSQHF

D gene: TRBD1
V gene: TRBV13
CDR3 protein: CASSSPGQVSEQYF

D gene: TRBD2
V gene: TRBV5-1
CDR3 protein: CASSLETSGGEDTQYF

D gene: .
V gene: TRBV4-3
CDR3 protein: CASSQERNQPQHF

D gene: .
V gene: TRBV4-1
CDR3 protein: CASSQAVSNQPQHF

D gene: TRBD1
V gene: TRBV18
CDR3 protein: CASSPGTANMNTEAFF

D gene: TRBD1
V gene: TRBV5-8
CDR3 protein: CASGGTGAYEQYF

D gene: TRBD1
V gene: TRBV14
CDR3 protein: CASSQRGTALIF

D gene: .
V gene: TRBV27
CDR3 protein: CASSLSTVGANTGELFF

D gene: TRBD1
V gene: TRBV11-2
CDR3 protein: CASSLGQGAGYTF

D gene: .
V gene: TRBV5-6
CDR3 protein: CASSIRLGEQFF

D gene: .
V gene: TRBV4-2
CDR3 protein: CASSQDTNSNQPQHF

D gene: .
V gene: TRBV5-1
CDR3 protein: CASSLAIGINSPLHF

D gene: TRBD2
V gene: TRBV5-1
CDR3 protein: CASSLEAGGWETQYF

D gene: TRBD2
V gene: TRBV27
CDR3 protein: CATRLAGSSYEQYF

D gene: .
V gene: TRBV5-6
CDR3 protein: CASPRVANYGYTF

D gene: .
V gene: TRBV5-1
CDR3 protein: CASNSNSYEQYF

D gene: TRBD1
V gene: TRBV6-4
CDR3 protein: CASSDPGTGDGYTF